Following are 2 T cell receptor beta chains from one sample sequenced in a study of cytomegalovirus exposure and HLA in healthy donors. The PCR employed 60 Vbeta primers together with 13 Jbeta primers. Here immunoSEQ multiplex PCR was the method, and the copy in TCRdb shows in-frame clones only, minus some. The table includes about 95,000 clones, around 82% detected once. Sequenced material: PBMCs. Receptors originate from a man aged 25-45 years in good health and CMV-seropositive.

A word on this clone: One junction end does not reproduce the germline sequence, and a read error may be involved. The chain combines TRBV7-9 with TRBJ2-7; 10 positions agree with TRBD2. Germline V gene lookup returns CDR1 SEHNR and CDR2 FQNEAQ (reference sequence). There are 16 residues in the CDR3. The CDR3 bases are TGTTCCAGCAGCTCCCCCCCCCTAGCGGGAGTGGGCGAGCAGTACTTC. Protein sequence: CSSSSPPLAGVGEQYF.

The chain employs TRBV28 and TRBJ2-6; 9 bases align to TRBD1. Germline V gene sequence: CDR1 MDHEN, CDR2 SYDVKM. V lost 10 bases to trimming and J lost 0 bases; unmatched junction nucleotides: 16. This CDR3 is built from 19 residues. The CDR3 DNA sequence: TGTGCCACCAAATCCTCCCCGGGACAGGGAACCTCTGGGGCCAACGTCCTGACTTTC. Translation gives CATKSSPGQGTSGANVLTF.